Below are 3 T cell receptor beta chains sequenced from a single sample in a study of T-cell reconstitution after alpha-beta-depleted transplantation in children. Preparing the TCRbeta library involved the use of unique molecular identifiers. Each CDR3 protein gets one entry after TCRdb re-called the PCR reads with MiXCR. The sample yields some 440,000 distinct CDR3 sequences, 15% to 20% seen once. The sequencing used PBMCs, mostly from graft donor cells, collected 360 days after TCRalphabeta/CD19-depleted stem cell transplant. The source is a boy younger than two who had a stem cell transplant for Wiskott-Aldrich syndrome, so the T cells may come from the graft donor.

The sample holds a few counts of this clonotype. The gene calls are TRBV7-8 and TRBJ2-7; D tentatively reads TRBD1 or TRBD2 (6 bases each). Germline assignment: CDR1 SGHVS and CDR2 FQNEAQ. The CDR3 consists of 13 residues. V lost 6 bases to trimming and J lost 5 bases, with 14 bases between them. In nucleotides, the CDR3 is TGTGCCAGCAGGGAAAGGGGGAGGAACGAGCAGTACTTC. It is translated as CASRERGRNEQYF. Full variable domain (missing parts from reference TRBV7-8 and TRBJ2-7): GAGVSQSPRYKVAKRGQDVALRCDPISGHVSLFWYQQALGQGPEFLTYFQNEAQLDKSGLPSDRFFAERPEGSVSTLKIQRTQQEDSAVYLCASRERGRNEQYFGPGTRLTVT.

This clonotype was seen a few times. The chain has TRBV5-1 and TRBJ2-3, with 10 nucleotides matching TRBD1. This CDR3 is built from 16 residues. Germline loops: CDR1 SGHRS, CDR2 YFSETQ. The J segment lost 1 base and the V segment lost 1 base, leaving 3 bases of the junction unmatched. The CDR3 region has the DNA TGCGCCAGCAGCTTGACCGGGACAGGGGGCACAGATACGCAGTATTTT. Translation: CASSLTGTGGTDTQYF. Full variable domain (missing parts from reference TRBV5-1 and TRBJ2-3): KAGVTQTPRYLIKTRGQQVTLSCSPISGHRSVSWYQQTPGQGLQFLFEYFSETQRNKGNFPGRFSGRQFSNSRSEMNVSTLELGDSALYLCASSLTGTGGTDTQYFGPGTRLTVL.

The rearrangement uses TRBV12-3 or TRBV12-4 and TRBJ2-6; no definite D call. Trimming removed 3 bases from V and 0 bases from J, with 12 bases in between. The CDR3 contains 17 residues. This chain's CDR3 is CASSFQGQTSGANVLTF. The CDR3 nucleotides read TGTGCCAGCAGTTTTCAAGGCCAAACCTCTGGGGCCAACGTCCTGACTTTC.